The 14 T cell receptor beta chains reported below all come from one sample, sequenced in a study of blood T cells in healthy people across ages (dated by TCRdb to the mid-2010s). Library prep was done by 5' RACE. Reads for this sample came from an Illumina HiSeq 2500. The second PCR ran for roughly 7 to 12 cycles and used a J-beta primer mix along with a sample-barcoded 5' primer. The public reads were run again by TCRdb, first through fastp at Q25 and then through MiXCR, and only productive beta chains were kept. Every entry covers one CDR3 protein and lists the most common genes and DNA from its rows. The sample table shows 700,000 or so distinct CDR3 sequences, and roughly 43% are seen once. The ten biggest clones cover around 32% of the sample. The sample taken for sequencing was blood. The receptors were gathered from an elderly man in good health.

CDR3 sequence: CASTRTENSYEQYF. As DNA, the CDR3 is TGTGCCAGCACGCGGACAGAAAACTCCTACGAGCAGTACTTC. The chain uses TRBV2 and TRBJ2-7; TRBD1 is a possible D gene (6 bases). V shed 7 bases and J shed 0 bases, with 13 bases lying between them. The CDR3 has 14 residues. Germline-derived CDR1 and CDR2 are SNHLY and FYNNEI.

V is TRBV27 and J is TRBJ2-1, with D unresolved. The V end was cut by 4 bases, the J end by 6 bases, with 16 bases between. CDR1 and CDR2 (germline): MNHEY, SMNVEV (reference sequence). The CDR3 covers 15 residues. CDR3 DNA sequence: TGTGCCAGCAGTTCGAGGCTAAATGAGTTCAATGAGCAGTTCTTC. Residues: CASSSRLNEFNEQFF.

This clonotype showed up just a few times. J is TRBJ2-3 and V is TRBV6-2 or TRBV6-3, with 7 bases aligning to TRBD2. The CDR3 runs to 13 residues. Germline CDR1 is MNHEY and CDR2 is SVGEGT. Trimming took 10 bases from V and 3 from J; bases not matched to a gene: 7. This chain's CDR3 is CATWSSGTDTQYF. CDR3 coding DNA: TGTGCCACATGGAGTAGCGGGACAGATACGCAGTATTTT.

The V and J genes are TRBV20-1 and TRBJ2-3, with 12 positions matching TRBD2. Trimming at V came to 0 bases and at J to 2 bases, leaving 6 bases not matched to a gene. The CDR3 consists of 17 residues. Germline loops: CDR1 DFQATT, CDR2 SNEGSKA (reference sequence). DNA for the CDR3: TGCAGTGCTAGAGACCCCGGACTAGCGGGAAACACAGATACGCAGTATTTT. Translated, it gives CSARDPGLAGNTDTQYF.

DNA for the CDR3: TGTGCCAGCAGCTTAGGAGGGAGAGATATGCGGTACACCTTC. It codes for CASSLGGRDMRYTF. The rearrangement uses TRBV7-9 and TRBJ1-2; D gene uncertain. This CDR3 comprises 14 residues. Germline-derived CDR1 and CDR2 are SEHNR and FQNEAQ (reference sequence). Deletions cut 1 base from V and 11 bases from J, with 17 bases between.

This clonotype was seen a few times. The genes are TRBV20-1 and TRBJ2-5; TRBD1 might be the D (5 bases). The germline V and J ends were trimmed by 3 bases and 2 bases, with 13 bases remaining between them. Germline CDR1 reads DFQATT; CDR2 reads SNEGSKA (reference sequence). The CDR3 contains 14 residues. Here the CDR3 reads CSASFNQGQETQYF. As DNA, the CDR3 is TGCAGTGCTAGTTTTAACCAGGGACAAGAGACCCAGTACTTC.

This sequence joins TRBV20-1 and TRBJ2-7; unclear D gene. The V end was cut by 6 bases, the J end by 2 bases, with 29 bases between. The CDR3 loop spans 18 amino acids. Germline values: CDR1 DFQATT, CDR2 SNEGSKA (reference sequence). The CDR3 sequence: CSALLPVRRIDLAYEQYF. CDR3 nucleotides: TGCAGTGCCCTACTACCTGTCCGGAGAATTGACTTGGCCTACGAGCAGTACTTC.

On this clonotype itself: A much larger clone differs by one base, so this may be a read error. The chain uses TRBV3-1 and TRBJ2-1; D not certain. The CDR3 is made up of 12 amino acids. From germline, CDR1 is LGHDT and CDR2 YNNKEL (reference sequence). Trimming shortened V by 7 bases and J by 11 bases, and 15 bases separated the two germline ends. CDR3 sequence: CASTTLLNKQFF. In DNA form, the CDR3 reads TGTGCCAGCACTACGCTACTTAATAAGCAGTTCTTC.

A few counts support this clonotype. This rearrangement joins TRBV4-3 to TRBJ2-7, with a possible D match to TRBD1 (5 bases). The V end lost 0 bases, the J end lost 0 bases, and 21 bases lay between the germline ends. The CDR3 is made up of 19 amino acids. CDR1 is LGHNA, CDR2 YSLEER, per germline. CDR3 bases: TGCGCCAGCAGCCAAGAACCCCCCGGTCGTTGGACACGCTCCTACGAGCAGTACTTC. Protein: CASSQEPPGRWTRSYEQYF.

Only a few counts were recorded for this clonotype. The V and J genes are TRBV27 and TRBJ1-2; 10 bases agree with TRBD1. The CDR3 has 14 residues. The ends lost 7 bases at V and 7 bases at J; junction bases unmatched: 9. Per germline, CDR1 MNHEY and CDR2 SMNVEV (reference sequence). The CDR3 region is CASKTTGDRGGYTF. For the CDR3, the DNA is TGTGCCAGCAAGACTACTGGGGACAGGGGTGGCTACACCTTC.

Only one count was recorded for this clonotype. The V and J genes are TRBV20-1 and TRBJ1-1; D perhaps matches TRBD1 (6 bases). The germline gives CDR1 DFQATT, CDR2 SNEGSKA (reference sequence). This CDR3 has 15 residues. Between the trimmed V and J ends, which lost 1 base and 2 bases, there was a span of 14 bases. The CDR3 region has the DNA TGCAGTGCTAGAGTGTCGACAGGCGTAAACACTGAAGCTTTCTTT. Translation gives CSARVSTGVNTEAFF.

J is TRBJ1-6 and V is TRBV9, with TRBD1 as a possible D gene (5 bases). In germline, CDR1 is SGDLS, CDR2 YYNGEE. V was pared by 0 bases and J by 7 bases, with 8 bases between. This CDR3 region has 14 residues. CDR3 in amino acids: CASSVAGGNSPLHF. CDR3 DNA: TGTGCCAGCAGCGTAGCCGGGGGAAATTCACCCCTCCACTTT.

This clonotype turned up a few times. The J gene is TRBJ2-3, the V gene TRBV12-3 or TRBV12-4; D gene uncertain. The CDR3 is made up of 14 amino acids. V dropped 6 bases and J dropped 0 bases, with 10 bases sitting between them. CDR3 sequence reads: CASRLSASTDTQYF. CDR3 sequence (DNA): TGTGCCAGCAGGCTAAGTGCAAGCACAGATACGCAGTATTTT.

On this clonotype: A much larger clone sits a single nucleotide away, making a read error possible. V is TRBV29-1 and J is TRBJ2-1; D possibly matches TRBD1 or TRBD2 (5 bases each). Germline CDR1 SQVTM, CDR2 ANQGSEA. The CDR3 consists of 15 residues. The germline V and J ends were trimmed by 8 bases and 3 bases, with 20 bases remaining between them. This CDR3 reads CSIRDRRFDYNEQFF. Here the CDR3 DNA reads TGCAGCATTAGGGACCGCCGTTTTGACTACAATGAGCAGTTCTTC.